Presented here are 24 T cell receptor beta chains from one specimen sequenced in a study of CD8+ T cells in alopecia areata. RNA, once extracted, was reverse transcribed into cDNA for use as the sequencing template. The method was immunoSEQ multiplex PCR; TCRdb's version includes in-frame clones alone and lacks a portion of them. Of about 99,000 clones in the sample, 55% are singletons; the top ten hold about 8.8%. The sequencing input was CD4+ T cells sorted from blood. These receptors came from a human donor in good health.

This clone was observed a handful of times. The chain combines TRBV6-5 with TRBJ2-7; weak D call: TRBD2 (7 bases). Germline V gene data show CDR1 as MNHEY and CDR2 as SVGAGI. The CDR3 is made up of 14 amino acids. The V end lost 6 bases, the J end lost 2 bases, and 14 bases lay between the germline ends. Here the CDR3 DNA reads TGTGCCAGCAGCCCTTGGGGGGGCCCCTACGAGCAGTACTTC. Amino acids: CASSPWGGPYEQYF.

This chain joins TRBV29-1 and TRBJ2-7; the match to TRBD2 covers 12 bases. The CDR3 runs 15 residues. From germline, CDR1 is SQVTM and CDR2 ANQGSEA. V shed 5 bases, J shed 0 bases, and the junction held 5 bases outside the gene matches. CDR3 region: CSVSGLAGSSYEQYF. The CDR3 region has the DNA TGCAGCGTTTCCGGACTAGCGGGGAGCTCCTACGAGCAGTACTTC.

This clone was detected once. J is TRBJ2-3 and V is TRBV30, with D possibly being TRBD2 (5 bases). This CDR3 has 16 residues. Germline CDR1 GTSNPN, CDR2 SVGIG (reference sequence). The V end was cut by 0 bases, the J end by 0 bases, with 13 bases between. CDR3: CAWSVWRAGSTDTQYF. CDR3 in DNA: TGTGCCTGGAGTGTATGGCGGGCCGGTAGCACAGATACGCAGTATTTT.

The table lists this clone with a few counts. The chain couples TRBV7-2 to TRBJ2-5; D call uncertain. Trimming cost V 2 bases and J 3 bases, with 7 bases left between them. Germline V CDR1 and CDR2: SGHTA, FQGNSA. The CDR3 is 13 residues long. In nucleotides, the CDR3 is TGTGCCAGCAGCTTAATACCCGAAGAGACCCAGTACTTC. This translates into CASSLIPEETQYF.

J is TRBJ1-2 and V is TRBV28, with TRBD1 identical over 8 bases. CDR1 is MDHEN, CDR2 SYDVKM, per germline. The CDR3 length is 14 residues. The V gene end was trimmed by 7 bases and the J gene end by 4 bases; junction bases not matched to a gene: 8. The CDR3 sequence: CASTGQGGVYGYTF. The CDR3 bases are TGTGCCAGCACCGGACAGGGAGGGGTCTATGGCTACACCTTC.

The chain is built from TRBV5-1 and TRBJ1-1; unclear D gene. Germline V gene data show CDR1 as SGHRS and CDR2 as YFSETQ. The CDR3 covers 14 residues. The V gene lost 3 bases and the J gene lost 1 base, with 10 bases spanning the gap. The CDR3 loop is CASSSTPTNTEAFF. CDR3 in DNA: TGCGCCAGCAGCTCAACTCCTACGAACACTGAAGCTTTCTTT. Full variable domain (remainder filled in from reference TRBV5-1 and TRBJ1-1): KAGVTQTPRYLIKTRGQQVTLSCSPISGHRSVSWYQQTPGQGLQFLFEYFSETQRNKGNFPGRFSGRQFSNSRSEMNVSTLELGDSALYLCASSSTPTNTEAFFGQGTRLTVV.

The chain has TRBV11-2 and TRBJ2-7; D is uncertain. The germline V gene encodes CDR1 SGHAT and CDR2 FQNNGV. The CDR3 contains 14 residues. V was clipped by 5 bases and J by 5 bases, with 16 bases between them. For the CDR3, the DNA is TGTGCCAGCAGCCTTAACCCAGCTAGGGACGAGCAGTACTTC. Protein sequence: CASSLNPARDEQYF.

The V gene is TRBV7-2, the J gene TRBJ2-7; no clear D gene. In germline, CDR1 is SGHTA, CDR2 FQGNSA. V was trimmed by 5 bases and J by 2 bases, leaving 19 bases between them. The length of the CDR3 is 16 residues. Written as DNA, the CDR3 is TGTGCCAGCAGCGGCGGCAGGTTACTTTTCCCCTACGAGCAGTACTTC. Protein sequence: CASSGGRLLFPYEQYF.

V gene TRBV7-2 combines with J gene TRBJ2-7; 7 bases align to TRBD1. Germline V gene lookup returns CDR1 SGHTA and CDR2 FQGNSA. The CDR3 is 15 amino acids. Trimming took 5 bases from V and 4 from J; bases not matched to a gene: 11. The CDR3 is CASSPPGQRRYEQYF. The CDR3 DNA follows: TGTGCCAGCAGCCCTCCGGGACAGAGAAGATACGAGCAGTACTTC.

CDR3 sequence: CASSHRSGQPNYEQYF. The CDR3 DNA reads as TGCGCCAGCAGCCACCGAAGTGGACAGCCTAACTACGAGCAGTACTTC. The chain links TRBV4-3 to TRBJ2-7; D perhaps matches TRBD1 (6 bases). The germline gives CDR1 LGHNA, CDR2 YSLEER. V gave up 3 bases and J gave up 3 bases, with 18 bases separating them. This CDR3 is 16 amino acids long.

This clone was seen only a few times. The same CDR3 also results from other DNA sequences found in this sample. The chain has TRBV2 and TRBJ2-7; 7 bases match TRBD1. CDR3 size: 14 residues. From germline, CDR1 is SNHLY and CDR2 FYNNEI. The V gene end was trimmed by 2 bases and the J gene end by 1 base; junction bases not matched to a gene: 2. CDR3 region: CASSEQGESYEQYF. CDR3 nucleotide sequence: TGTGCCAGCAGTGAACAGGGGGAATCCTACGAGCAGTACTTC.

Here the CDR3 reads CASSKREAAQPQHF. The CDR3 nucleotides are TGTGCCAGTAGTAAGAGGGAGGCGGCTCAGCCCCAGCATTTT. The chain recombines TRBV19 with TRBJ1-5; D is undetermined. V lost 4 bases and J lost 6, with 13 bases in between. This CDR3 is 14 amino acids long. Germline CDR1 is LNHDA and CDR2 is SQIVND (reference sequence).

The rearrangement joins TRBV5-1 to TRBJ1-1, with TRBD1 matching 7 bases. Trimming at V came to 4 bases and at J to 0 bases, leaving 3 bases not matched to a gene. CDR3 size: 14 residues. The V gene's germline CDR1 is SGHRS and CDR2 YFSETQ. CDR3 protein: CASSIGTVNTEAFF. The DNA for the CDR3 is TGCGCCAGCAGCATCGGGACAGTGAACACTGAAGCTTTCTTT.

This clone was recorded a few times. The chain joins TRBV13 to TRBJ2-7; 7 bases are a match to TRBD2. V dropped 5 bases and J dropped 0; count of bases not matched to a gene: 1. Germline loops: CDR1 PRHDT, CDR2 FYEKMQ (reference sequence). The CDR3 loop spans 13 amino acids. DNA of the CDR3: TGTGCCAGCAGCCTAGCGGCCTCCTACGAGCAGTACTTC. Translating it yields CASSLAASYEQYF.

The chain has TRBV29-1 and TRBJ2-1; 12 bases fit TRBD2. Germline loops: CDR1 SQVTM, CDR2 ANQGSEA. Germline trimming cut 3 bases from V and 2 bases from J; bases unmatched to any gene: 8. The CDR3 sequence is 17 residues long. The CDR3 DNA sequence: TGCAGCGTTGAGAAAACTAGCGGGGGGTCGACCTACAATGAGCAGTTCTTC. Its protein product is CSVEKTSGGSTYNEQFF.

This clone has a handful of counts. This CDR3 is CASSPGGGTITDTQYF. In DNA, the CDR3 is TGTGCCAGCAGCCCCGGGGGGGGTACGATCACAGATACGCAGTATTTT. This chain links TRBV5-4 with TRBJ2-3; 8 nucleotides align to TRBD2. V was clipped by 4 bases and J by 2 bases; unmatched bases: 9. CDR3 size: 16 residues. CDR1 is SGHNT and CDR2 is YYREEE in the germline V gene (reference sequence).

The V call is TRBV5-1, the J call TRBJ2-7; 10 bases align to TRBD1. V lost 4 bases and J lost 2; bases outside the gene matches: 9. The CDR3 length is 16 residues. In germline, CDR1 is SGHRS, CDR2 YFSETQ. The CDR3 loop reads CASSPGRTGGTYEQYF. CDR3 bases: TGCGCCAGCAGCCCGGGGCGGACAGGGGGAACCTACGAGCAGTACTTC.

CDR3 nucleotide sequence: TGTGCCAGCAGTTACGGGGTCGGGAGCTCTGGAAACACCATATATTTT. Translated: CASSYGVGSSGNTIYF. The genes are TRBV6-5 and TRBJ1-3, with D unresolved. The CDR3 length is 16 residues. CDR1 is MNHEY and CDR2 is SVGAGI in the germline V gene. Trimming cost V 2 bases and J 0 bases, with 11 bases left between them.

CDR3 sequence reads: CSVGAAPSYEQYF. In DNA form, the CDR3 reads TGCAGCGTTGGGGCGGCCCCCTCCTACGAGCAGTACTTC. V gene TRBV29-1 combines with J gene TRBJ2-7; no definite D call. V shed 4 bases and J shed 0 bases, with 10 bases lying between them. The CDR3 runs 13 residues. Germline-derived CDR1 and CDR2 are SQVTM and ANQGSEA.

The rearrangement uses TRBV4-2 and TRBJ2-7; TRBD1 matches 8 bases. CDR1 is LGHNA and CDR2 is YNFKEQ in the germline V gene. V dropped 1 base and J dropped 4; count of bases not matched to a gene: 6. The CDR3 is made up of 15 amino acids. CDR3 sequence (DNA): TGTGCCAGCAGCCAAGCCGGACAGGGATCATACGAGCAGTACTTC. Translating it yields CASSQAGQGSYEQYF.

The rearrangement joins TRBV6-5 to TRBJ2-1; no firm D call. The germline V and J ends were trimmed by 6 bases and 7 bases, with 7 bases remaining between them. Per the germline V gene, CDR1 is MNHEY and CDR2 is SVGAGI. The length of the CDR3 is 11 residues. For the CDR3, the DNA is TGTGCCAGCAGACTCTCTAATGAGCAGTTCTTC. Its protein product is CASRLSNEQFF.

This clone was seen a few times. The V and J genes are TRBV29-1 and TRBJ2-1, with a possible D match to TRBD2 (5 bases). Germline-derived CDR1 and CDR2 are SQVTM and ANQGSEA. V lost 7 bases and J 13 bases, leaving 20 bases between the germline ends. The CDR3 is made up of 12 amino acids. The CDR3 nucleotides are TGCAGCGGGGAGACACGGACGGGAAATCAGTTCTTC. As protein: CSGETRTGNQFF.

The V call is TRBV2, the J call TRBJ1-5; D call uncertain. Trimming took 7 bases from V and 4 from J, leaving 11 bases between them. Germline values: CDR1 SNHLY, CDR2 FYNNEI. CDR3 length: 13 residues. The CDR3: CASKPESNQPQHF. Written as DNA, the CDR3 is TGTGCCAGCAAGCCCGAGTCTAATCAGCCCCAGCATTTT. Variable domain in full (rest from reference TRBV2 and TRBJ1-5): EPEVTQTPSHQVTQMGQEVILRCVPISNHLYFYWYRQILGQKVEFLVSFYNNEISEKSEIFDDQFSVERPDGSNFTLKIRSTKLEDSAMYFCASKPESNQPQHFGDGTRLSIL.

J is TRBJ2-5 and V is TRBV10-3; no clear D gene. CDR1 and CDR2 (germline): ENHRY, SYGVKD. The CDR3 spans 13 residues. The V end lost 4 bases, the J end lost 1 base, and 7 bases lay between the germline ends. In nucleotides, the CDR3 is TGTGCCATCAGTGTTCAGTTCCAAGAGACCCAGTACTTC. This gives the protein CAISVQFQETQYF.